The T cell receptor (beta chain) described here comes from a study of T-cell reconstitution after alpha-beta-depleted transplantation in children. A library of TCRbeta sequences, prepared with unique molecular identifiers, was generated. TCRdb called the PCR reads again in MiXCR, with one record for every CDR3 protein. Of 500,000 to 600,000 distinct CDR3 sequences detected, about a sixth appear once; the ten largest clones hold roughly 3.3%. This CDR3 contains 15 residues. V was clipped by 1 base and J by 2 bases, with 13 bases between them. CDR1 is SGHRS, CDR2 YFSETQ, per germline. This TCR came from a human donor who donated a stem cell graft to a child with acute lymphoblastic leukemia. This rearrangement joins TRBV5-1 to TRBJ2-7; tentative D call: TRBD1 (8 bases). The specimen comprised PBMCs from the stem cell graft donor, sampled from the stem cell graft. The CDR3 DNA sequence: TGCGCCAGCAGCTTGAGCGGGACAGGAACCTACGAGCAGTACTTC. Protein sequence: CASSLSGTGTYEQYF.